Sequencing of this T cell receptor beta chain was carried out in a study of shared clonotypes between healthy human individuals. Findings of the study overall: Sharing across a handful of donors was seen in roughly 5% of naive CD4 clonotypes. Deeper or shallower sequencing was expected to change how clonotypes are shared among donors. Sample collection involved blood only; tissue repertoires are likely different.

The CDR3 has 16 amino acids. The germline V gene encodes CDR1 SGHTA and CDR2 FQGNSA. V shed 0 bases, J shed 5 bases, and the junction held 7 bases outside the gene matches. As to this clone: Antigen unknown.

Generated by immunoSEQ multiplex PCR, the TCRdb table keeps only in-frame clones and is missing some. The sample carries roughly 2.2 million clones, approximately 95% recorded once. The chain employs TRBV7-2 and TRBJ2-7; 10 nucleotides line up with TRBD1. This receptor was identified in a young man in good health. Some clones in this sample may be carry-over from other donors' samples. Sample: naive CD4+ T cells from PBMCs. Subset specified: CD45RA+ positively selected. In DNA form, the CDR3 reads TGTGCCAGCAGCTTAGCCCCGACAGGGGGCAAGAACGAGCAGTACTTC. It is translated as CASSLAPTGGKNEQYF.